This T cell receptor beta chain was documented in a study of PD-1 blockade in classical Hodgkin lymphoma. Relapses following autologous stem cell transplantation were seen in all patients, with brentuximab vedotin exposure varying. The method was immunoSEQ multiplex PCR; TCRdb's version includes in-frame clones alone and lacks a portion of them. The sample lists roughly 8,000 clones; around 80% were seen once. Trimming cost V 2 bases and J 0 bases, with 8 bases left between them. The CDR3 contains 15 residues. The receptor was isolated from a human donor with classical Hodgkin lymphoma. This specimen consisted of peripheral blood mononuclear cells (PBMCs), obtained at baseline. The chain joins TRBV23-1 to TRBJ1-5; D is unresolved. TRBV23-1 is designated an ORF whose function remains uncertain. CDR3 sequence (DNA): TGCGCCAGCAGTCAACTTGTTTCTAGCAATCAGCCCCAGCATTTT. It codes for CASSQLVSSNQPQHF.